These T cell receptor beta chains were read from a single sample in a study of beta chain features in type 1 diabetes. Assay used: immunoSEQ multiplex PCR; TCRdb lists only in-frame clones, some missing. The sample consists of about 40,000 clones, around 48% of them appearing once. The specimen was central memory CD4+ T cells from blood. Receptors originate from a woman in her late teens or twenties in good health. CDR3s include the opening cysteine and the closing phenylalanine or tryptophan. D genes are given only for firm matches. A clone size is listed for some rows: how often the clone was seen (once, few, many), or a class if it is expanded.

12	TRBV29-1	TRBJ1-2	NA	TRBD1	CSVADRGGGYTF	TGCAGCGTTGCGGACAGAGGGGGCGGCTACACCTTC
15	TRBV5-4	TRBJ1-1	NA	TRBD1	CASSPRQGMGTEAFF	TGTGCCAGCAGCCCCCGACAGGGAATGGGCACTGAAGCTTTCTTT
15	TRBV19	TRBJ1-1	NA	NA	CASSIRWVEDTEAFF	TGTGCCAGTAGTATACGGTGGGTTGAGGACACTGAAGCTTTCTTT
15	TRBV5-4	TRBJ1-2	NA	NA	CASSSGTLSNYGYTF	TGTGCCAGCAGCTCCGGGACACTCAGTAACTATGGCTACACCTTC
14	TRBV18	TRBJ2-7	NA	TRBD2	CASSPGTRQYEQYF	TGTGCCAGCTCACCAGGGACTAGACAATACGAGCAGTACTTC
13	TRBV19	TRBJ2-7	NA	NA	CASSRGHRYEQYF	TGTGCCAGTAGTAGGGGACATAGGTACGAGCAGTACTTC
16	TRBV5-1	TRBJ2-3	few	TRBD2	CASSLDYSGGADTQYF	TGCGCCAGCAGCTTGGACTATAGCGGGGGAGCAGATACGCAGTATTTT
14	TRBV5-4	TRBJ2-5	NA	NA	CASKGVVWEETQYF	TGTGCCAGCAAGGGGGTCGTCTGGGAAGAGACCCAGTACTTC
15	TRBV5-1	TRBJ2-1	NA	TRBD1	CASSLGQGPKNEQFF	TGCGCCAGCAGCTTGGGACAGGGCCCAAAGAATGAGCAGTTCTTC
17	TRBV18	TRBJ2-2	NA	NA	CASSPLAGALNTGELFF	TGTGCCAGCTCACCATTGGCGGGGGCACTTAACACCGGGGAGCTGTTTTTT
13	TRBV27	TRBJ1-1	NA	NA	CASSLSMQGQAFF	TGTGCCAGCAGTTTATCAATGCAGGGGCAAGCTTTCTTT
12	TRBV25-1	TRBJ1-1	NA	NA	CASRQGNTEAFF	TGTGCCAGCAGACAGGGAAACACTGAAGCTTTCTTT
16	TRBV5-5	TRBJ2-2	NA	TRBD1	CASSHRQGRRTGELFF	TGTGCCAGCAGCCATAGACAGGGGCGCCGGACCGGGGAGCTGTTTTTT
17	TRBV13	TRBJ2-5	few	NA	CASSPPSSNQGGETQYF	TGTGCCAGCAGCCCCCCAAGCAGCAACCAAGGGGGAGAGACCCAGTACTTC
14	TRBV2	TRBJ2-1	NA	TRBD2	CASRERGGYNEQFF	TGTGCCAGCAGGGAACGGGGGGGATACAATGAGCAGTTCTTC
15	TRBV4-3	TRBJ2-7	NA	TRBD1	CASSQGPGQVLEQYF	TGCGCCAGCAGCCAGGGACCGGGACAGGTTCTCGAGCAGTACTTC
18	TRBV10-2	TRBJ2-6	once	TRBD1	CASSGLSSTGVGANVLTF	TGCGCCAGCAGTGGCCTCAGTTCCACAGGGGTAGGGGCCAACGTCCTGACTTTC
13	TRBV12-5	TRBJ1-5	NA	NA	CASGGGLNQPQHF	TGTGCTAGTGGTGGGGGACTCAATCAGCCCCAGCATTTT
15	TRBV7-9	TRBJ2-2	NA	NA	CASRYAGLLSGELFF	TGTGCCAGCAGATACGCGGGACTCCTTTCCGGGGAGCTGTTTTTT
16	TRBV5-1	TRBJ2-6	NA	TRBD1	CASSPRTGTGANVLTF	TGCGCCAGCAGCCCAAGGACAGGAACTGGGGCCAACGTCCTGACTTTC
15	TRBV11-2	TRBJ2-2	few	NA	CASSAGLVLTGELFF	TGTGCCAGCAGCGCAGGACTGGTTTTGACCGGGGAGCTGTTTTTT
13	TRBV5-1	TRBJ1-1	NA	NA	CASSRGFETEAFF	TGCGCCAGCAGCCGCGGGTTTGAAACTGAAGCTTTCTTT
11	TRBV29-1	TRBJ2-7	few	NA	CSVGQGHEQYF	TGCAGCGTTGGTCAGGGCCACGAGCAGTACTTC
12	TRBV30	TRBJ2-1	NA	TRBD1	CAWSRDSNEQFF	TGTGCCTGGAGCCGGGACAGCAATGAGCAGTTCTTC